This entry concerns a single T cell receptor (beta chain). The sample holds a few counts of this clonotype. Its specific antigen is unknown. Per-base quality was not reported, and no clone a single base away is much larger than it. Interpreted using the paper, the treatment or condition label stands for: roughly 11-day PBMC culture with coronavirus spike peptide pools or control peptides (ViraFEST assay). CD4+ T cells from unexposed donors were collected before the COVID-19 pandemic (2011-2018). The ViraFEST assay was used in the study, in which antigen-specific T cells were expanded with peptide pools and expanded clonotypes were subsequently identified by TCR sequencing. PBMCs were cultured at 1.5 million to 2 million per well in IMDM supplemented with about 5.5% human AB serum and 10 IU/ml IL-2, with approximately 10 ug/ml peptide pools added. On days 3 and 7, half of the culture medium was replaced with fresh IL-2-containing medium. After nine to eleven days of culture, CD4+ T cells were isolated by negative selection with the EasySep CD4+ T cell isolation kit. As cell numbers permitted, CD4+ T cells from unexposed donors were tested for reactivity to SARS-CoV-2 S and N and to four common cold coronavirus spike pools. Ficoll-Paque Plus gradient centrifugation was used to isolate PBMCs from whole blood, and the isolated PBMCs were then either used fresh or cryopreserved at -140C. Triplicate wells were generally used for each culture condition. The leukapheresis product used for the unexposed donors was purchased from a commercial source.

This specimen belongs to a study of vaccination and CD4 T cells after COVID-19 (dated by TCRdb to between 2021 and 2022). Context from the whole study: The convalescent cohort included six males and four females, with two Hispanic individuals, seven Caucasians, two Asians and one multiracial person. Two doses of either the Pfizer-BioNTech BNT162b2 vaccine (n=8) or the Moderna mRNA-1273 vaccine (n=2) were administered to participants. Post-COVID blood samples from convalescent patients were collected a median of around 100 days after diagnosis, with a range of 35 to 161 days. Post-vaccine blood samples were collected a median of about 11 weeks after the second vaccine dose, ranging from roughly 13 to 241 days. Overlapping spike peptide pools from SARS-CoV-2 and from the common cold coronaviruses HCoV-NL63, HCoV-OC43 and HCoV-229E were used as culture stimuli. In control cultures, a CEFX viral epitope pool was used as positive control, an HIV-1 Nef peptide pool was used as negative control, or no peptide was added. The spike-specific CD4+ TCR repertoire was compared before and after mRNA vaccination in over 9 COVID-19 convalescent patients and a handful of infection-naive healthy vaccine recipients. Memory CD4+ T cell crossreactivity between SARS-CoV-2 and common cold coronavirus spike proteins was assessed at the TCR clonotype level in an earlier paper using these donors. The paper's findings and limits, for the study overall: Of the vaccine-specific clones in convalescent patients, 304 of 307, or nearly all, reacted only to SARS-CoV-2 spike and did not cross-react with common cold coronaviruses. In convalescent patients, a median about 86% of post-vaccine SARS-CoV-2-reactive clones were detected only after vaccination, and vaccine-specific priming was suggested by this finding. Only a relatively small number of convalescent patients were included in the study, and early timepoints following natural infection were not analyzed. An increase in the median number of SARS-CoV-2-reactive clonotypes from approximately 21 after infection to roughly 38 after vaccination was observed, but the change was not found to be significant.

The library came from PCR. At the Johns Hopkins FTIC core, DNA from the cultured CD4+ T cells underwent TCR sequencing with the Oncomine TCR Beta short-read assay. The QIAamp micro DNA kit was used to extract genomic DNA from the cultured CD4+ T cells. Oncomine TCR Beta libraries made from cultured CD4+ T cells were pooled using unique dual indexes and sequenced on an Illumina iSeq 100. In the paper's pipeline: Non-productive sequences were removed, and CDR3s not starting with C, not ending with F or W, or shorter than 7 amino acids were discarded. Antigen-specific clonotypes were identified using the MANAFEST web application through comparison of peptide-stimulated wells with reference and other culture wells. To be called positive, a clone needed an FDR below 0.05, an odds ratio above 5, and a productive frequency above 0.1% in at least two of three replicate wells. A clonotype was classed as cross-reactive if the clonotype showed significant expansion both in SARS-CoV-2 spike wells and in at least one common cold coronavirus spike condition. CDR3 homology was assessed with Levenshtein distances (stringdist) and unrooted phylogenetic trees (ape) in R version 3.6.1. The raw public reads went through TCRdb reprocessing: fastp at Q25, MiXCR clone calling, in-frame beta chains kept. All rows with the same CDR3 protein become a single entry with the most common DNA and genes. These V and J calls originate from TCRdb's pipeline instead of the authors' own analysis. Within this sample are several thousand distinct CDR3 sequences, with about 32% of them counted one time only. Of the sample, less than 30% falls within the top ten clones.

Reading from cysteine to phenylalanine, the CDR3 counts 13 amino acids. Only the CDR3 DNA stays, 39 bases, in frame from base 1. The germline V gene encodes CDR1 SGHVS and CDR2 FQNEAQ. V sheds 4 bases and J sheds 5 bases, leaving 9 bases between their ends. The clonotype originates from a human donor in good health. The specimen was CD4+ T cells from blood, cultured in vitro. Recombination joined TRBV7-8 with TRBJ1-5; the D gene is perhaps TRBD1, on 6 matching bases. For the CDR3, the sequence is CASSSTGDQPQHF. Here is the DNA: TGTGCCAGCAGCTCGACAGGAGATCAGCCCCAGCATTTT.